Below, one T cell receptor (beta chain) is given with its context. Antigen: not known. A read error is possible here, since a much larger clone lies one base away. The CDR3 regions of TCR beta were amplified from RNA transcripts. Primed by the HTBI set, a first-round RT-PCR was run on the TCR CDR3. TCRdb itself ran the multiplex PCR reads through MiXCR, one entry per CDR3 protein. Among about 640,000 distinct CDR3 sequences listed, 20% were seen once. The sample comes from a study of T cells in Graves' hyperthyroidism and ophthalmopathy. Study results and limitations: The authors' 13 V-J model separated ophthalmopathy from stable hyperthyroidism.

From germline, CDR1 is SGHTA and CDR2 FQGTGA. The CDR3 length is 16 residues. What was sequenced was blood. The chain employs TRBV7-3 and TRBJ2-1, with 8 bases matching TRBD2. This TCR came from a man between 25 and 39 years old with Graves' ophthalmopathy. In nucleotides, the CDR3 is TGTGCCAGCAGCATGACAGGAGCGGGAGTGGTCAATGGGCAGTTCTTC. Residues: CASSMTGAGVVNGQFF.